One T cell receptor beta chain is described in this entry. The source of the sample is a study of control samples from healthy donors and cancer patients. The germline gives CDR1 MNHNY, CDR2 SVGAGI (reference sequence). The CDR3 covers 14 residues. The V end lost 4 bases, the J end lost 6 bases, and 12 bases lay between the germline ends. Only in-frame clones appear in the TCRdb table, and some are missing; sequencing was by immunoSEQ multiplex PCR. The sample carries roughly 120,000 clones, over 90% recorded once. This clonotype originated in a man aged 30 to 39 in good health. Sequences were obtained from blood. This rearrangement joins TRBV6-6 to TRBJ2-2; D unclear. The CDR3 loop is CASSSPRAAGELFF. The CDR3 nucleotides read TGTGCCAGCAGTTCTCCAAGGGCTGCCGGGGAGCTGTTTTTT.